The rows below give T cell receptor beta chains drawn from one sample of a study of CD8+ T cells in alopecia areata. Only in-frame clones appear in the TCRdb table, and some are missing; sequencing was by immunoSEQ multiplex PCR. This sample carries 100,000 or so clones, about three fifths of them seen once, and the ten largest clones take 16%. Sequenced here: CD8+ T cells sorted from blood, sampled between weeks 55 and 70, from a patient treated with tofacitinib. The receptors here all came from a human donor with alopecia areata. CDR3s include the opening cysteine and the closing phenylalanine or tryptophan. D genes are given only for firm matches. Size values are once, few and many counts, or a class for expanded clones, and some rows have none.

abundance,len,j_gene,d_gene,v_gene,CDR3nt,CDR3aa
-,13,TRBJ2-2,-,TRBV12-5,TGTGCTAGTGCTCCGGGAGATAGGGGGGAGCTGTTTTTT,CASAPGDRGELFF
-,13,TRBJ1-1,TRBD1,TRBV19,TGTGCCAGTAGGAACAGGGGTCCCACTGAAGCTTTCTTT,CASRNRGPTEAFF
-,13,TRBJ1-1,-,TRBV4-2,TGTGCCAGCAGCCAAGATGGGGGCGCTGAAGCTTTCTTT,CASSQDGGAEAFF
-,13,TRBJ1-1,-,TRBV12-5,TGTGCTAGTGGATTGGTGTCAGGGGATGAAGCTTTCTTT,CASGLVSGDEAFF
-,15,TRBJ1-2,TRBD1,TRBV27,TGTGCCAGCAGCGATCGGGACAGTGCAACGGATGGCTACACCTTC,CASSDRDSATDGYTF
-,15,TRBJ2-2,-,TRBV30,TGTGCCTGGGGGGCCGGGGTCTCGAGGACCGGGGAGCTGTTTTTT,CAWGAGVSRTGELFF
-,18,TRBJ2-1,-,TRBV7-9,TGTGCCAGCAGCTTCGACCAACCCGGGGGCGGCAACTACAATGAGCAGTTCTTC,CASSFDQPGGGNYNEQFF
-,15,TRBJ2-7,TRBD1,TRBV27,TGTGCCAGCAGGGTAACAGGGGGCCCCGTCTACGAGCAGTACTTC,CASRVTGGPVYEQYF
-,12,TRBJ1-1,-,TRBV4-1,TGCGCCAGCAGCCAAGGCAACACACTGGCTTTCTTT,CASSQGNTLAFF
-,15,TRBJ2-3,-,TRBV7-7,TGTGCCAGCAGCTTAGGCCCGGGGCCCACAGATACGCAGTATTTT,CASSLGPGPTDTQYF
-,14,TRBJ2-1,-,TRBV2,TGTGCCAGCAGTGACTCGGTTCGTCTAGGGTTGCAGTTCTTC,CASSDSVRLGLQFF
-,15,TRBJ1-5,TRBD1,TRBV5-1,TGCGCCAGCAGCTTGGAAGGGGGCAGGTTAGAGCCCCAGCATTTT,CASSLEGGRLEPQHF
-,16,TRBJ2-6,-,TRBV5-4,TGTGCCAGCAGGCAGACGGACCACTCTGGGGCCAACGTCCTGACTTTC,CASRQTDHSGANVLTF
-,16,TRBJ2-3,-,TRBV5-4,TGTGCCAGCATTCCCCCGGGGGCCCCTCGCACAGATACGCAGTATTTT,CASIPPGAPRTDTQYF
once,16,TRBJ1-2,TRBD1,TRBV4-1,TGCGCCAGCAGCCAAAACCTAAGGGGGCGTATCTATGGCTACACCTTC,CASSQNLRGRIYGYTF
-,13,TRBJ1-1,TRBD1,TRBV5-6,TGTGCCAGCAGCCCGGGACAGGACCTTGAAGCTTTCTTT,CASSPGQDLEAFF
-,13,TRBJ1-5,-,TRBV27,TGTGCCAGCAGTATGAGGGAGAATCAGCCCCAGCATTTT,CASSMRENQPQHF
few,15,TRBJ2-2,TRBD1,TRBV29-1,TGCAGCGTTCCCCACGGGACAGGGGTGTCCGGGGAGCTGTTTTTT,CSVPHGTGVSGELFF
-,11,TRBJ1-1,-,TRBV7-8,TGTGCCAGCAGCTGGAACAGTGAAGCTTTCTTT,CASSWNSEAFF
-,16,TRBJ2-5,TRBD1,TRBV28,TGTGCCAGCAGTTTAGATCCGGACAGGGTGGGGGAGACCCAGTACTTC,CASSLDPDRVGETQYF
-,18,TRBJ1-5,-,TRBV5-1,TGCGCCAGCAGCTTGGGCGGGACGGGTACAGCGGCAGATCAGCCCCAGCATTTT,CASSLGGTGTAADQPQHF
many,16,TRBJ2-1,TRBD1,TRBV7-6,TGTGCCAGCAGCTTCCTGACAGGGGACTCCTACAATGAGCAGTTCTTC,CASSFLTGDSYNEQFF
-,15,TRBJ1-1,TRBD1,TRBV2,TGTGCCAGCAGTGAAGGGACAGGGGGCTTTACTGAAGCTTTCTTT,CASSEGTGGFTEAFF
-,13,TRBJ1-1,-,TRBV6-4,TGTGCCAGCAGTGAAGACTTGAACACTGAAGCTTTCTTT,CASSEDLNTEAFF
once,13,TRBJ1-2,-,TRBV29-1,TGCAGCGTCCAAACAGACGGAGACTATGGCTACACCTTC,CSVQTDGDYGYTF
few,14,TRBJ2-2,-,TRBV6-6,TGTGCCAGCAGTTGGGGATCGGACACCGGGGAGCTGTTTTTT,CASSWGSDTGELFF
-,15,TRBJ2-4,-,TRBV19,TGTGCCAGTAGTATTACCCCGAGGGCCAAAAACATTCAGTACTTC,CASSITPRAKNIQYF
-,14,TRBJ2-3,TRBD1,TRBV4-2,TGTGCCAGCAGCCATCCCGGGACAGTTGATACGCAGTATTTT,CASSHPGTVDTQYF
-,13,TRBJ1-1,TRBD1,TRBV2,TGTGCCAGCAGGAGGACAGGGAACACTGAAGCTTTCTTT,CASRRTGNTEAFF
once,15,TRBJ2-5,-,TRBV5-1,TGCGCCAGCAGCTTGGCCTTGGCCATCCAAGAGACCCAGTACTTC,CASSLALAIQETQYF
-,16,TRBJ1-2,-,TRBV4-2,TGTGCCAGCAGCCAGGTACATCGGGGGGAAAGGTATGGCTACACCTTC,CASSQVHRGERYGYTF
once,14,TRBJ2-2,TRBD2,TRBV2,TGTGCCAGCTCTGGACTAGCGGGGGCCGGGGAGCTGTTTTTT,CASSGLAGAGELFF
-,15,TRBJ1-2,TRBD1,TRBV9,TGTGCCAGCAGCGTAGTTACAGGGGGCGGTGATGGCTACACCTTC,CASSVVTGGGDGYTF
-,16,TRBJ1-6,-,TRBV29-1,TGCAGCGTTGTCTGGGCGGATGAGGGTGATTATTCACCCCTCCACTTT,CSVVWADEGDYSPLHF
few,14,TRBJ2-5,-,TRBV30,TGTGCCTGGAGTCCACCCCAGGGGCCGGAGACCCAGTACTTC,CAWSPPQGPETQYF
few,15,TRBJ1-2,-,TRBV7-8,TGTGCCAGCAGCTCGCCGGATAAATCGACCTATGGCTACACCTTC,CASSSPDKSTYGYTF
-,11,TRBJ1-1,-,TRBV29-1,TGCAGCGTGGACAAGAACACTGAAGCTTTCTTT,CSVDKNTEAFF
few,12,TRBJ2-7,-,TRBV7-9,TGTGCCAGCGAGAAGAACACCTACGAGCAGTACTTC,CASEKNTYEQYF
-,14,TRBJ1-6,-,TRBV5-1,TGCGCCAGCAGCTTGGCTCAGGGGCCTTCACCCCTCCACTTT,CASSLAQGPSPLHF
-,15,TRBJ1-1,-,TRBV5-1,TGCGCCAGCAGCTTGGACAGCTACATGAACACTGAAGCTTTCTTT,CASSLDSYMNTEAFF
few,12,TRBJ1-5,-,TRBV5-6,TGTGCCAGCAACAGCTTCAATCAGCCCCAGCATTTT,CASNSFNQPQHF
-,13,TRBJ1-2,TRBD1,TRBV9,TGTGCCAGCGGGACAGGGGGCATCGATGGCTACACCTTC,CASGTGGIDGYTF
-,13,TRBJ2-3,-,TRBV9,TGTGCCAGCAGCGTAGTCGCCCCCGATACGCAGTATTTT,CASSVVAPDTQYF
few,15,TRBJ2-1,TRBD2,TRBV7-9,TGTGCCAGCAGCCCCCCGGGGGGGCCCTACAATGAGCAGTTCTTC,CASSPPGGPYNEQFF
-,13,TRBJ2-7,-,TRBV6-5,TGTGCCAGCAGTTACGGGACACTCTACGAGCAGTACTTC,CASSYGTLYEQYF
-,12,TRBJ2-3,-,TRBV11-3,TGTGCCAGCAGCTCAACCGAAGATACGCAGTATTTT,CASSSTEDTQYF
-,11,TRBJ1-2,-,TRBV29-1,TGCAGCTTTAACCTGGGCTATGGCTACACCTTC,CSFNLGYGYTF
-,12,TRBJ1-1,-,TRBV15,TGTGCCACCAGCCTGGGGGTGACTGAAGCTTTCTTT,CATSLGVTEAFF
-,11,TRBJ1-1,-,TRBV6-5,TGTGCCAGCAGTGTTATGGGAAGCGCTTTCTTT,CASSVMGSAFF